This T cell receptor (beta chain) was observed in a study of blood T cell repertoires in COVID-19. Libraries were prepared by immunoSEQ multiplex PCR; TCRdb keeps only in-frame clonotypes and omits some of them. The sample consists of under 350,000 clones, roughly nine tenths of them appearing once. In germline, CDR1 is SNHLY, CDR2 FYNNEI. V lost 4 bases, J lost 3 bases, and 4 bases stayed unmatched. The CDR3 extends over 15 amino acids. This clonotype was sampled from a man aged 55 to 70 who had recovered from COVID-19. The chain combines TRBV2 with TRBJ2-5; 11 bases fit TRBD2. Material: PBMCs or T cells enriched from blood (not recorded which). The CDR3 reads CASSALGLAEETQYF. DNA of the CDR3: TGTGCCAGCAGTGCCCTGGGACTAGCGGAAGAGACCCAGTACTTC.